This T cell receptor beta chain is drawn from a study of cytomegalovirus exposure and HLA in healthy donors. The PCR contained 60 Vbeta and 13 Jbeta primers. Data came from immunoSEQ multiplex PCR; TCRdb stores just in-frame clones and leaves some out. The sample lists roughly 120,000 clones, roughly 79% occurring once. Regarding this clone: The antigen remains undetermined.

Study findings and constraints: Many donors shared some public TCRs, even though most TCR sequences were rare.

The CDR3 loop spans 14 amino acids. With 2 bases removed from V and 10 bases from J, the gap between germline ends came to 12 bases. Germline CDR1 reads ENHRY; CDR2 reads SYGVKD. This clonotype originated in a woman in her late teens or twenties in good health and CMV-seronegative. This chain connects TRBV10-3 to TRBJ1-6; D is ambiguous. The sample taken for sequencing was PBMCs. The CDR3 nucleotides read TGTGCCATCAGTGAGCCGTACCCGGGGTCACCCCTCCACTTT. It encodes CAISEPYPGSPLHF.